The clone carrying this TCR beta chain was seen just once. The CDR3 is 16 residues long. In germline, CDR1 is PRHDT, CDR2 FYEKMQ (reference sequence). The J segment lost 4 bases and the V segment lost 3 bases, leaving 5 bases of the junction unmatched. This entry belongs to a study of OX40 agonist ivuxolimab in advanced cancers. Assay used: immunoSEQ multiplex PCR; TCRdb lists only in-frame clones, some missing. The profile shows around 62,000 clones, 91% of them singletons. The chain joins TRBV13 to TRBJ2-5, with TRBD2 identical over 13 bases. The source of this sequence is an adult with an advanced solid tumor such as melanoma, head and neck, liver or kidney cancer. This specimen was CD4+ or CD8+ T cells sorted from blood, taken in a trial of the OX40 agonist ivuxolimab. The DNA of the CDR3 is TGTGCCAGCAGCTTCGGACTAGCGGGAGTGGGAGAGACCCAGTACTTC. It codes for CASSFGLAGVGETQYF.